The clone carrying this TCR beta chain was recorded once. The sample is drawn from a study of T cell responses to AZD1222 COVID-19 vaccine. This CDR3 region has 13 residues. Trimming removed 4 bases from V and 8 bases from J; junction bases left unmatched: 4. Germline values: CDR1 LGHDT, CDR2 YNNKEL (reference sequence). Sequencing used immunoSEQ multiplex PCR; TCRdb keeps in-frame clones, though not all of them. This table has under 140,000 clones, around 82% appearing once. The sequence was obtained from an adult in good health. The sample was peripheral blood, taken on day 0 of AZD1222 vaccination. The genes are TRBV3-1 (or the pseudogene TRBV3-2) and TRBJ2-4, with 8 bases that match TRBD2. The CDR3 protein is CASSPSGSDIQYF. For the CDR3, the DNA is TGTGCCAGCAGCCCCAGCGGGAGCGACATTCAGTACTTC.